A selection of T cell receptor beta chains follows, all from one sample in a study of blood T cell repertoires in COVID-19. The data were produced by immunoSEQ multiplex PCR, yet TCRdb's version contains in-frame clones alone and is incomplete. The sample has 150,000 to 200,000 clones; about 88% are singletons. Sequences were obtained from PBMCs or T cells enriched from blood (not recorded which). The receptor source for this set is a woman aged 35 to 49 in a cohort exposed to, infected with or recovered from COVID-19 (not recorded which). CDR3s include the opening cysteine and the closing phenylalanine or tryptophan. The order of the fields is D gene, clone size, J gene, V gene, CDR3 DNA, CDR3 protein. The D gene is left open where the match is weak. For some rows the clone size is stated as once, few or many, or as a class when expanded; others skip it.

>-|-|TRBJ1-1|TRBV28
TGTGCCAGCAGTTTGCCCTCGGGAGAAGGGAACACTGAAGCTTTCTTT
CASSLPSGEGNTEAFF
>-|-|TRBJ1-5|TRBV5-6
TGTGCCAGCAGCTTGGCAGGGGTGAATCAGCCCCAGCATTTT
CASSLAGVNQPQHF
>-|-|TRBJ2-1|TRBV6-1
TGTGCCAGCAGTGAAGCGACCAGGGGGGTTTACAATGAGCAGTTCTTC
CASSEATRGVYNEQFF
>TRBD2|-|TRBJ2-3|TRBV4-1
TGCGCCTCCAAGGGGAGGGAAACTTCTAGCACAGATACGCAGTATTTT
CASKGRETSSTDTQYF
>-|-|TRBJ2-1|TRBV12-3/TRBV12-4
TGTGCCAGCAGCTACGAACCGATACAGGGTTCCTTCTTC
CASSYEPIQGSFF
>-|-|TRBJ2-7|TRBV10-3
TGTGCCATCAGTGAAAGAGGAACCGCCTACGAGCAGTACTTC
CAISERGTAYEQYF
>TRBD2|-|TRBJ2-1|TRBV10-1
TGCGCCAGCAGTGCCGGGACTAGCGGTTGGAATGAGCAGTTCTTC
CASSAGTSGWNEQFF
>TRBD2|-|TRBJ2-3|TRBV7-2
TGTGCCAGCAGCTCGGGACTAGCGGGAGCGCCGGTCACAGATACGCAGTATTTT
CASSSGLAGAPVTDTQYF
>TRBD2|-|TRBJ2-4|TRBV13
TGTGCCAGCAGCTTATTCGGTACTAGCGGGATAGCCAAAAACATTCAGTACTTC
CASSLFGTSGIAKNIQYF
>-|-|TRBJ1-1|TRBV3-1/TRBV3-2
TGTGCCAGCAGCCAAAACATACAGGGTAACACTGAAGCTTTCTTT
CASSQNIQGNTEAFF
>-|-|TRBJ2-3|TRBV5-6
TGTGCCAGCAGCTTGCTGGACCGGGGATCTAATACGCAGTATTTT
CASSLLDRGSNTQYF
>-|-|TRBJ2-7|TRBV6-5
TGTGCCAGCAGTTTGGCAGGGGGGTTTAGGGAGCAGTACTTC
CASSLAGGFREQYF
>-|-|TRBJ1-1|TRBV11-2
TGTGCCAGCAGTAAGGCGGGAAAAGCATCTACCATGAACACTGAAGCTTTCTTT
CASSKAGKASTMNTEAFF
>-|-|TRBJ2-3|TRBV9
TGTGCCAGCAGCGTTGGGGACTCGGATACGCAGTATTTT
CASSVGDSDTQYF
>TRBD2|-|TRBJ2-6|TRBV28
TGTGCCAGCAGTTCACTAGCGGGCGCGGGGGGGGCCAACGTCCTGACTTTC
CASSSLAGAGGANVLTF
>-|-|TRBJ1-2|TRBV5-1
TGCGCCAGCAGCTTCGACAGCGCCTTCTCCTCATCCGGCTACACCTTC
CASSFDSAFSSSGYTF
>-|-|TRBJ1-1|TRBV10-3
TGTGCCATCAGTGATCATTTCAGAAAGGGGGAAGACACTGAAGCTTTCTTT
CAISDHFRKGEDTEAFF
>TRBD1|-|TRBJ2-7|TRBV28
TGTGCCAGCAGCCCGGCGAACAGGGGGTCCTACGAGCAGTACTTC
CASSPANRGSYEQYF
>TRBD1|-|TRBJ1-2|TRBV2
TGTGCCAGCAGTCCGGGACAGGGGCTTCCTGGCTACACCTTC
CASSPGQGLPGYTF
>-|-|TRBJ1-2|TRBV29-1
TGCAGCGTTCTATCGATTGACTATGGCTACACCTTC
CSVLSIDYGYTF
>TRBD2|-|TRBJ2-7|TRBV27
TGTGCCAGCAGTCCTGATCGAGGACTAGCGGGAGGGCTCCCCTACGAGCAGTACTTC
CASSPDRGLAGGLPYEQYF
>-|once|TRBJ1-6|TRBV7-9
TGTGCCAGCAGCTATCAACCCAGGGGTTATAATTCACCCCTCCACTTT
CASSYQPRGYNSPLHF
>TRBD1|-|TRBJ2-2|TRBV11-2
TGTGCCAGCAGCGACAGGGGGCAAGGGGAGCTGTTTTTT
CASSDRGQGELFF
>TRBD1|-|TRBJ1-6|TRBV6-5
TGTGCCAGCAGTTACGGTCAGGGGGCGAGGAATTCACCCCTCCACTTT
CASSYGQGARNSPLHF
>-|-|TRBJ2-3|TRBV5-4
TGTGCCAGCAGACGGGACATATCCACAGATACGCAGTATTTT
CASRRDISTDTQYF
>TRBD2|-|TRBJ2-7|TRBV7-6
TGTGCCAGCAGCTTAAACCCTAGCGGTTCCTACGAGCAGTACTTC
CASSLNPSGSYEQYF
>-|-|TRBJ2-7|TRBV28
TGTGCCAGCAGTCCCCGGGACACCATCTACGAGCAGTACTTC
CASSPRDTIYEQYF
>-|-|TRBJ2-5|TRBV11-2
TGTGCCAGCAGATCACAAGAGACCCAGTACTTC
CASRSQETQYF
>-|-|TRBJ1-1|TRBV4-2
TGTGCCAGCAGCCAAGAGGTGCAGGGAACCGAAGCTTTCTTT
CASSQEVQGTEAFF
>TRBD2|-|TRBJ2-1|TRBV4-2
TGTGCCAGCAGCCAACTCCGGGGGGGCACGGGCAATGAGCAGTTCTTC
CASSQLRGGTGNEQFF
>TRBD1|-|TRBJ1-2|TRBV28
TGTGCCAGCAGGACTCTGAGACAGGGATCCTTGGGCTACACCTTC
CASRTLRQGSLGYTF
>-|-|TRBJ2-3|TRBV19
TGTGCCAGTAGTATAGTTAGCGGCACAGATACGCAGTATTTT
CASSIVSGTDTQYF
>-|-|TRBJ1-1|TRBV19
TGTGCCAGTAGTATTAAGGGAGGGGGCACTGAAGCTTTCTTT
CASSIKGGGTEAFF
>TRBD1|-|TRBJ2-2|TRBV28
TGTGCCAGCAGCCAAGGACAGGAGAACACCGGGGAGCTGTTTTTT
CASSQGQENTGELFF
>TRBD1|-|TRBJ1-2|TRBV5-6
TGTGCCAGCAGCTTGGGAACGTCCGGGACAGGGCCCTATGGCTACACCTTC
CASSLGTSGTGPYGYTF
>-|-|TRBJ1-3|TRBV2
TGTGCCAGAGGGGGGGGTCTCTCTGGAAACACCATATATTTT
CARGGGLSGNTIYF
>-|-|TRBJ1-2|TRBV7-2
TGTGCCAGCAGCTTAGCTCCCGTTGAGTACTATGGCTACACCTTC
CASSLAPVEYYGYTF
>TRBD2|-|TRBJ2-7|TRBV7-9
TGTGCCAGCAGGTCGGAGGCAGGGCGGCGCGGGAGGCCTGACTACGAGCAGTACTTC
CASRSEAGRRGRPDYEQYF
>TRBD1|-|TRBJ1-5|TRBV10-3
TGTGCCATCAGTGAATCACAGGGGGGCAATCAGCCCCAGCATTTT
CAISESQGGNQPQHF
>TRBD1|-|TRBJ2-6|TRBV5-1
TGCGCCAGCAGTCAGTTGGACAGGGTCTTCTCTGGGGCCAACGTCCTGACTTTC
CASSQLDRVFSGANVLTF
>-|-|TRBJ2-1|TRBV4-2
TGTGCCAGCAGCCAAGTCCCAGTCAGGGGGGATGAGCAGTTCTTC
CASSQVPVRGDEQFF
>-|-|TRBJ2-1|TRBV7-2
TGTGCCAGCAGCTTTGCGCCCCAGGGTTCCAATGAGCAGTTCTTC
CASSFAPQGSNEQFF
>-|-|TRBJ2-1|TRBV10-3
TGTGCCATCTGGTCGGGGACCTACAATGAGCAGTTCTTC
CAIWSGTYNEQFF
>-|-|TRBJ2-7|TRBV5-4
TGTGCCAGCAGCTTGGCCACTGGAGCCTACGAGCAGTACTTC
CASSLATGAYEQYF
>-|once|TRBJ1-5|TRBV10-1
TGCGCCATCACGGGAGTTCAGCCCCAGCATTTT
CAITGVQPQHF
>TRBD1|-|TRBJ1-5|TRBV27
TGTGCCAGCAGTGCCCTGACAGGGCTTGGGCAGCCCCAGCATTTT
CASSALTGLGQPQHF
>-|once|TRBJ2-1|TRBV11-2
TGTGCCAGCAGCCAATACAATGAGCAGTTCTTC
CASSQYNEQFF
>-|-|TRBJ1-6|TRBV5-1
TGCGCCAGCAGCCGGGATCCTGACAATTCACCCCTCCACTTT
CASSRDPDNSPLHF
>-|-|TRBJ2-1|TRBV5-5
TGTGCCAGCAGCACTAAGGGGCAGTTGTACAATGAGCAGTTCTTC
CASSTKGQLYNEQFF
>TRBD1|-|TRBJ1-1|TRBV11-2
TGTGCCAGCAGCTCCCGGGACAGGGGGCAGAGATTCACTGAAGCTTTCTTT
CASSSRDRGQRFTEAFF